This record looks at one TCR beta chain sequence and its context. Cells were sorted from thawed PBMC rested overnight and stained with GMM-loaded CD1B tetramer, viability dye and anti-CD3. C32 glucose monomycolate from Rhodococcus equi was loaded onto the CD1B tetramers. The data stem from a study of T cells in tuberculosis. General study points: T cells binding CD1B-GMM tetramer weakly possibly escaped the sort.

Per germline, CDR1 LNHDA and CDR2 SQIVND (reference sequence). The trim removed 3 bases at V and 12 bases at J, leaving 7 bases unmatched. This CDR3 contains 13 residues. Sequenced by immunoSEQ multiplex PCR; TCRdb stores in-frame clones only, minus some. The table lists roughly 60,000 clones, roughly 79% of them singletons. The origin of this receptor is an adult woman with latent tuberculosis. Sequencing was done on a sample of CD1b-GMM tetramer-negative cells sorted from PBMCs. The chain links TRBV19 to TRBJ1-1; 10 bases map to TRBD1. This CDR3 is CASSMQGTGEPFF. CDR3 in DNA: TGTGCCAGTAGTATGCAAGGGACAGGGGAACCTTTCTTT.